Sequencing of this TCR beta chain was carried out in a study of blood T cells in healthy people across ages. This clonotype was counted ten times or more. The CDR3 has 14 amino acids. V lost 3 bases and J 2 bases, leaving 9 bases between the germline ends. Germline CDR1 and CDR2: LGHDT and YNNKEL (reference sequence). A second roughly 6 to 11 cycle PCR used barcoded and J-beta primers. Using its own MiXCR run on the 5' RACE reads, TCRdb lists one record per CDR3 protein. Of 1.5 million to 2 million distinct CDR3 sequences in the sample, roughly 32% are singletons; the top ten hold roughly 12%. The chain carries TRBV3-1 and TRBJ2-3, with D perhaps given as TRBD1 or TRBD2 (5 bases each). The specimen sequenced was blood. The receptor was derived from a woman under 40 in good health. The CDR3 sequence is CASSQWDLTDTQYF. CDR3 in DNA: TGTGCCAGCAGCCAGTGGGACCTCACAGATACGCAGTATTTT.